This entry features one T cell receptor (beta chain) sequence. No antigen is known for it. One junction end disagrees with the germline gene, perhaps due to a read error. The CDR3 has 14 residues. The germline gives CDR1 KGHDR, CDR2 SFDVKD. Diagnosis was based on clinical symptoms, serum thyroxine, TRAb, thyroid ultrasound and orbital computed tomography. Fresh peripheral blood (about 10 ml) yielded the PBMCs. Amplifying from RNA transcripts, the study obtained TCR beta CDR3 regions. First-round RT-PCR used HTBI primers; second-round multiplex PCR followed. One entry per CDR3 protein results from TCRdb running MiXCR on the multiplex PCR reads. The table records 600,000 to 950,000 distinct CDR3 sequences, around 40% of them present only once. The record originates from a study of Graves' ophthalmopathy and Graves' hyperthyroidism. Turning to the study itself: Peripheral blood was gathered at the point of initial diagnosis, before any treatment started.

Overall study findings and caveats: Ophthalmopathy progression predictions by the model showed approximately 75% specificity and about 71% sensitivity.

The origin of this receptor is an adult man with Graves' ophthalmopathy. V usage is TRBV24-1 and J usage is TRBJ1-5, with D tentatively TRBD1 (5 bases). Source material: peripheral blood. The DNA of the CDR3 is TGTGCCAGCAGTGGAGGACACTATAATCAGCCCCAGCATTTT. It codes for CASSGGHYNQPQHF.